The clone carrying this T cell receptor (beta chain) was observed at least ten times. Its antigen is unknown. The CDR3 contains 14 residues. Germline assignment: CDR1 KGHDR and CDR2 SFDVKD. V gave up 3 bases and J gave up 2 bases, with 10 bases separating them. RNA transcripts were the template, and TCR beta CDR3 regions were amplified from them. Investigators did first-round RT-PCR with HTBI primers, then second-round multiplex PCR. TCRdb re-called the multiplex PCR reads with MiXCR, one entry per CDR3 protein. The sample shows 150,000 or so distinct CDR3 sequences, around two fifths of them seen only once. The data belong to a study of Graves' ophthalmopathy and Graves' hyperthyroidism. Overall study findings and caveats: Most clonotypes expanded in thyroid above 0.001 frequency were present in blood too.

The sequenced sample was peripheral blood. The TCR sequence derives from a woman aged 35 to 49 with Graves' ophthalmopathy. J is TRBJ2-7 and V is TRBV24-1; no definite D call. In DNA form, the CDR3 reads TGTGCCACCAGTGATCTTCGGGCCCCCTACGAGCAGTACTTC. It yields the protein CATSDLRAPYEQYF.